This TCR beta chain emerged from a study of cytomegalovirus exposure and HLA in healthy donors. CDR1 is SGHDN and CDR2 is FVKESK in the germline V gene. The CDR3 is 16 residues long. In the PCR, 60 Vbeta and 13 Jbeta primers were used. Produced via immunoSEQ multiplex PCR; TCRdb's table is partial and in-frame only. The sample has roughly 78,000 clones; the top ten hold 4% to 6%. The source is a man aged 35-49 years in good health and CMV-seronegative. The J gene is TRBJ2-5, the V gene TRBV14; 7 bases are a match to TRBD1. The closer fit of TRBJ2-7 to the DNA end suggests the J call may be wrong. Sequenced sample: PBMCs. The CDR3 bases are TGTGCCAGCAGCTTTAGGACAGGACATTATTCCTACGAGCAGTACTTC. It encodes CASSFRTGHYSYEQYF.